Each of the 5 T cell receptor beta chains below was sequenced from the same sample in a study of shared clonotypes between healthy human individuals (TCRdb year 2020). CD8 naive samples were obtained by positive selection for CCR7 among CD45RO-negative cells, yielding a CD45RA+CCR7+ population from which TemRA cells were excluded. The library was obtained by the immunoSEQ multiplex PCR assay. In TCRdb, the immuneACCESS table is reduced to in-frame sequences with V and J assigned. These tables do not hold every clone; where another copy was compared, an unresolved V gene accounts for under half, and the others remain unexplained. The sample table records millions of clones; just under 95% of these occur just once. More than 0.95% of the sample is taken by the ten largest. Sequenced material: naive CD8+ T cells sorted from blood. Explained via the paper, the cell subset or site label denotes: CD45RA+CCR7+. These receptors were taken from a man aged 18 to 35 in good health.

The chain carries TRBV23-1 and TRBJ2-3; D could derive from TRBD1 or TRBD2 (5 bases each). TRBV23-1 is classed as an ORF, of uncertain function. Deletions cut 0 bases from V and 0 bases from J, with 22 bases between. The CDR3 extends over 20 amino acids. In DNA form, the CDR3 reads TGCGCCAGCAGTCAATCGAGAGTAAAGGCAATGGGGACCAGCACAGATACGCAGTATTTT. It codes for CASSQSRVKAMGTSTDTQYF.

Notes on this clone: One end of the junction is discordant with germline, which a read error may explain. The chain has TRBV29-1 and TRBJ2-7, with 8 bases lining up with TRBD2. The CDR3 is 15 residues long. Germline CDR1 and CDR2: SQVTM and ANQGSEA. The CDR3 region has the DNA TGCAGCGTAGAAGGCGGGGGGATCCCTACCTACGAGCAGTACTTC. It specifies CSVEGGGIPTYEQYF.

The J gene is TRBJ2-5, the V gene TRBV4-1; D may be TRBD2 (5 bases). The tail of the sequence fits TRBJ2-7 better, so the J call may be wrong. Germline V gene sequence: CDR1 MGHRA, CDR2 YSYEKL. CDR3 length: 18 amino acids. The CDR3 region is CASSQDYLAGRKFIEQYF. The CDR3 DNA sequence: TGCGCCAGCAGCCAAGATTACCTGGCGGGCCGGAAATTTATCGAGCAGTACTTC.

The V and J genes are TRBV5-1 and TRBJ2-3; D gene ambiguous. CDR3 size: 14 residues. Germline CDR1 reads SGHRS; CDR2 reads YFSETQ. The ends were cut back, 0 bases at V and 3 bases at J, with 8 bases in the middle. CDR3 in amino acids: CASSLVLGTDTQYF. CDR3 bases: TGCGCCAGCAGCTTGGTCTTAGGAACAGATACGCAGTATTTT.

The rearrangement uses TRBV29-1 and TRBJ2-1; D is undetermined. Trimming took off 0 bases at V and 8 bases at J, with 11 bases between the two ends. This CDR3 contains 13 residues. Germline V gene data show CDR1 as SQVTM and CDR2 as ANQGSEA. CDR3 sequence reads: CSVEDIFKDEQFF. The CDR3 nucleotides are TGCAGCGTTGAAGATATTTTTAAGGATGAGCAGTTCTTC.